This T cell receptor beta chain was sequenced in a study of T cell responses to AZD1222 COVID-19 vaccine (TCRdb year 2021). With respect to the entire study: A total of approximately 240 trial participants underwent TCR sequencing, of whom approximately 200 had received two doses of AZD1222 and 26 had received two doses of the MenACWY control vaccine. Trial participants were enrolled by age into subgroups of 18-55, 56-69 and 70-plus years, and roughly 150, 30 and 60 TCR-sequenced participants, respectively, were included in these subgroups.

The intended sense of this specimen's time point label: about 28 days (+/-7) after the second vaccine dose. AZD1222 recipients given second doses at about 4 weeks or at about 12 weeks were pooled, since spike-specific TCR depth and breadth were not found to differ between the two schedules. Vaccinee samples were obtained from the UK trials COV001 and COV002, which included a single-blind randomized controlled phase 2/3 trial of AZD1222 (ChAdOx1 nCoV-19) in healthy adults. For TCRbeta chain sequencing, PBMC samples from trial participants were taken at day 0 and at day 28 after the second dose. Summary of the overall study and its limitations: After two AZD1222 doses, both the breadth and the depth of spike-specific TCRs were significantly higher than at day 0 and than in MenACWY recipients. Reportedly, almost half of the unique spike-specific TCRs recognized epitopes lying outside the regions that are mutated in the B.1.351 and B.1.1.7 variants. CD4 TCRs associated with the vaccine covered the entire spike protein, and the dominant responses were in regions 160-218 and 743-854. The 56-69-year group was small, and its depth increase did not reach significance, likely because of low power. Conclusions about previously exposed vaccinees are limited, since just a handful of AZD1222 recipients were seropositive for SARS-CoV-2 at baseline. Participants were mostly white British, with more females than males. The authors suggested clonal diversity may have been underestimated. Because no day 14 peak-response samples were available, repertoires were characterized only after the peak T cell response.

The CDR3 regions of human TCRbeta chains were analyzed by immunosequencing. In the authors' own workflow: Repertoire TCRs were checked for matches against a reference library of SARS-CoV-2-specific TCRs that had been generated using the MIRA antigen-specificity platform. Breadth was defined as the fraction of unique TCRs that were SARS-CoV-2-associated, and depth was defined as the fraction of total T cells that were SARS-CoV-2-associated. Using the MIRA data, each spike-specific TCR was mapped to the spike region that the TCR reacts to and placed in a CD4 or CD8 class. Log10-transformed breadth and depth values were compared by one-way ANOVA with Sidak's multiple comparisons tests. TCRdb carries this immuneACCESS record with in-frame sequences only. Its versions omit some clonotypes, under half of them owing to an unresolved V gene in the studies checked, with the rest unexplained. That table gives V, J and clone size, and the DNA gave D and trimming. Present in this sample are just over 150,000 clones, roughly nine tenths of which were seen just once. The leading ten clones occupy over 1.2% of the sample.

Worth noting for this clone: Its antigen is currently not known. Per-base quality was not reported, and no clone a single base away is much larger than it.

V is reduced by 1 base and J by 4 bases, leaving a spacing of 10 bases between them. The CDR3 spans 15 residues, from the cysteine through the phenylalanine. Only the CDR3 part of the read is kept: 45 bases, read in frame from the first base. Reading the germline V gene (reference sequence) gives CDR1 SEHNR and CDR2 FQNEAQ. Material: peripheral blood, obtained 28 days after the second AZD1222 dose. The chain joins TRBV7-9 to TRBJ2-2, and possibly TRBD1, on 6 matching bases. This receptor was identified in an adult who received the AZD1222 COVID-19 vaccine. The CDR3 in this case is CASSLGLDSTGELFF. The nucleotide sequence is given as TGTGCCAGCAGCTTAGGATTGGACAGCACCGGGGAGCTGTTTTTT.